This T cell receptor beta chain was identified during a study of blood T cells in healthy people across ages. This clonotype occurred a few times. Its antigen is as yet unknown. Study results and caveats: Estimates of diversity drawn from one million T cells were considered underestimates. As age increased, TCR beta diversity per million T cells fell in a roughly linear fashion.

The CDR3 consists of 12 residues. The germline gives CDR1 MNHEY, CDR2 SVGAGI. V was trimmed by 6 bases and J by 9 bases, leaving 12 bases between them. Healthy Russian Caucasian donors spanned ages about 6 to 90 years. Together with a sample-barcoded 5' primer, a J-beta primer mix was included in a second PCR lasting about 7 to 12 cycles. From each sample, at least 3 million paired-end reads containing CDR3 were obtained. TCRdb used MiXCR to reprocess the 5' RACE reads, holding one entry per CDR3 protein. Here the sample spans more than 800,000 distinct CDR3 sequences, 29% being singletons. This TCR was sampled from a woman of 80 years or more in good health. The specimen sequenced was blood. This chain connects TRBV6-5 to TRBJ1-5; D unclear. CDR3: CASSMVKGPQHF. CDR3 nucleotide sequence: TGTGCCAGCAGCATGGTCAAGGGGCCCCAGCATTTT.